A single sample gave rise to the 26 T cell receptor beta chains below, sequenced in a study of blood T cell repertoires in COVID-19. Using immunoSEQ multiplex PCR, the repertoire was profiled, and TCRdb retains in-frame clones only, with some absent. The sample has about 73,000 clones; about 80% are singletons. Sample: peripheral blood. Receptor source: a human donor in a cohort sampled during active COVID-19.

The chain links TRBV10-3 to TRBJ2-6; 9 bases match TRBD1. The CDR3 has 17 residues. Trimming removed 6 bases from V and 0 bases from J; junction bases left unmatched: 6. The germline V gene encodes CDR1 ENHRY and CDR2 SYGVKD. The CDR3 DNA follows: TGTGCCATCAGCCCGGGACAGGGTGTCTCTGGGGCCAACGTCCTGACTTTC. Encoded protein: CAISPGQGVSGANVLTF.

The genes are TRBV19 and TRBJ1-2; D remains ambiguous. The CDR3 is 11 residues long. Germline CDR1 and CDR2: LNHDA and SQIVND (reference sequence). V lost 5 bases and J 9 bases, leaving 10 bases between the germline ends. Here the CDR3 reads CASSLSTRYTF. CDR3 nucleotide sequence: TGTGCCAGTAGTCTTTCGACACGCTACACCTTC.

The chain combines TRBV15 with TRBJ2-7, with 11 nucleotides matching TRBD2. The V gene's germline CDR1 is LNHNV and CDR2 YYDKDF (reference sequence). The CDR3 is 15 amino acids. V gave up 3 bases and J gave up 0 bases; unmatched junction bases: 1. The CDR3 nucleotides read TGTGCCACCAGCAGCACTAGCGGGAGCTCCTACGAGCAGTACTTC. Its translation is CATSSTSGSSYEQYF.

This clone was recorded once. The chain carries TRBV29-1 and TRBJ2-7; possible D gene TRBD1, 6 bases. Germline V gene data show CDR1 as SQVTM and CDR2 as ANQGSEA. The CDR3 has 13 amino acids. V shed 4 bases and J shed 6 bases, with 16 bases lying between them. CDR3 protein: CSVVRDTLGEQYF. CDR3 bases: TGCAGCGTTGTCCGGGACACTCTCGGCGAGCAGTACTTC.

The gene calls are TRBV19 and TRBJ2-1; 10 bases map to TRBD1. The CDR3 has 15 amino acids. The V and J ends lost 3 bases and 9 bases, in that order; junction bases with no gene match: 8. The germline V gene encodes CDR1 LNHDA and CDR2 SQIVND (reference sequence). CDR3 protein: CASSIRDRGYGEQFF. As DNA, the CDR3 is TGTGCCAGTAGTATCCGGGACAGGGGTTATGGTGAGCAGTTCTTC.

The chain uses TRBV29-1 and TRBJ1-4; 7 bases fit TRBD1. V lost 4 bases and J lost 4; bases outside the gene matches: 9. Germline CDR1 and CDR2: SQVTM and ANQGSEA. The CDR3 sequence is 15 residues long. CDR3 protein: CSVALRGDSNEKLFF. CDR3 DNA: TGCAGCGTTGCCCTGAGGGGGGACAGTAATGAAAAACTGTTTTTT.

The J gene is TRBJ2-3, the V gene TRBV5-1, with TRBD2 matching over 9 bases. Losses at the gene ends were 4 bases for V and 2 bases for J; bases not matched to a gene: 11. This CDR3 region has 17 residues. Germline V gives CDR1 SGHRS, CDR2 YFSETQ. CDR3 amino acids: CASSPSYGGGVTDTQYF. For the CDR3, the DNA is TGCGCCAGCAGCCCCTCATATGGCGGGGGGGTCACAGATACGCAGTATTTT.

V usage is TRBV7-2 and J usage is TRBJ1-1; a possible D gene is TRBD1 (5 bases). CDR1 SGHTA and CDR2 FQGNSA come from the germline V gene. The CDR3 is made up of 13 amino acids. Trimming left V 2 bases short and J 7 bases short, with 11 bases between. CDR3 DNA sequence: TGTGCCAGCAGCTTACTGGGGCTGGGTGAAGCTTTCTTT. As protein: CASSLLGLGEAFF.

The chain links TRBV11-2 to TRBJ2-2; tentatively, D is TRBD1 (5 bases). Germline V lookup: CDR1 SGHAT, CDR2 FQNNGV. Trimming removed 3 bases from V and 4 bases from J, with 9 bases in between. This CDR3 region has 14 residues. CDR3: CASSFGQGTGELFF. The CDR3 DNA reads TGTGCCAGCAGCTTCGGACAAGGCACCGGGGAGCTGTTTTTT. Variable domain in full (rest from reference TRBV11-2 and TRBJ2-2): EAGVAQSPRYKIIEKRQSVAFWCNPISGHATLYWYQQILGQGPKLLIQFQNNGVVDDSQLPKDRFSAERLKGVDSTLKIQPAKLEDSAVYLCASSFGQGTGELFFGEGSRLTVL.

The chain links TRBV6-5 to TRBJ2-7, with 9 bases aligning to TRBD1. CDR3 length equals 16 residues. Trimming removed 0 bases from V and 3 bases from J; junction bases left unmatched: 6. Germline V lookup: CDR1 MNHEY, CDR2 SVGAGI. The CDR3 nucleotides read TGTGCCAGCAGTTACTCACGGACAGGGGCGATCTACGAGCAGTACTTC. The encoded protein is CASSYSRTGAIYEQYF.

This clone showed up just a few times. This chain joins TRBV27 and TRBJ1-2, with D unresolved. This CDR3 is built from 14 residues. V was pared by 6 bases and J by 5 bases, with 16 bases between. CDR1 is MNHEY and CDR2 is SMNVEV in the germline V gene (reference sequence). CDR3 loop: CASSGRAQGYGYTF. As DNA, the CDR3 is TGTGCCAGCAGCGGGCGGGCCCAAGGGTATGGCTACACCTTC.

The J gene is TRBJ2-2, the V gene TRBV19; TRBD2 might be the D (5 bases). This CDR3 region has 14 residues. The germline V gene has CDR1 LNHDA and CDR2 SQIVND (reference sequence). V was cut by 5 bases and J by 1 base, with 8 bases left in between. CDR3 sequence (DNA): TGTGCCAGTAGTCCGGGATTGAACACCGGGGAGCTGTTTTTT. It is translated as CASSPGLNTGELFF.

This clone was counted only a few times. V is TRBV3-1 (or the pseudogene TRBV3-2) and J is TRBJ1-2, with a weak D call TRBD1 (6 bases). From germline, CDR1 is LGHDT and CDR2 YNNKEL (reference sequence). CDR3 length: 17 amino acids. Trimming cost V 3 bases and J 8 bases, with 25 bases left between them. In DNA, the CDR3 is TGTGCCAGCAGCCACTATTCCCAGCAGGGGCCGAGTATGGGCTACACCTTC. Amino acids: CASSHYSQQGPSMGYTF.

The chain carries TRBV24-1 and TRBJ2-5; D is unresolved. The CDR3 runs 12 residues. The V gene's germline CDR1 is KGHDR and CDR2 SFDVKD. V was cut by 1 base and J by 5 bases, with 4 bases left in between. The CDR3 nucleotides read TGTGCCACCAGTGATTTCATGGAGACCCAGTACTTC. Translated: CATSDFMETQYF.

V is TRBV5-6 and J is TRBJ2-7; 8 bases map to TRBD1. V lost 1 base and J lost 4; bases outside the gene matches: 7. This CDR3 contains 15 residues. Germline V gene sequence: CDR1 SGHDT, CDR2 YYEEEE. The CDR3 DNA follows: TGTGCCAGCAGCTTGCGACAGGGGATAAGTTACGAGCAGTACTTC. Its translation is CASSLRQGISYEQYF.

Note on this clone: Additional DNA sequences in this sample encode the identical CDR3. The gene calls are TRBV4-3 and TRBJ1-2; D might be TRBD1 (5 bases). The germline V gene encodes CDR1 LGHNA and CDR2 YSLEER. The CDR3 consists of 14 residues. Trimming took 4 bases from V and 8 from J, leaving 17 bases between them. The CDR3, as DNA: TGCGCCAGCAGCCCCAAATTACAGGCCTCGGGCTACACCTTC. Residues: CASSPKLQASGYTF.

The rearrangement joins TRBV5-4 to TRBJ1-2, with D perhaps TRBD1 (5 bases). Trimming removed 4 bases from V and 8 bases from J, with 24 bases in between. The CDR3 contains 16 residues. Germline V gives CDR1 SGHNT, CDR2 YYREEE (reference sequence). The CDR3 is CASSRGMSIPAGGYTF. CDR3 sequence (DNA): TGTGCCAGCAGCAGGGGAATGTCTATACCCGCCGGGGGCTACACCTTC.

This chain connects TRBV7-9 to TRBJ2-3, with 11 bases that match TRBD2. The CDR3 runs to 17 residues. Germline assignment: CDR1 SEHNR and CDR2 FQNEAQ (reference sequence). V lost 1 base and J lost 4; bases outside the gene matches: 7. CDR3 residues: CASSLGFSGGAADTQYF. The CDR3 DNA sequence: TGTGCCAGCAGCTTAGGATTTAGCGGGGGGGCCGCAGATACGCAGTATTTT.

The rearrangement uses TRBV19 and TRBJ1-1; TRBD1 might be the D (5 bases). Trimming left V 1 base short and J 4 bases short, with 10 bases between. This CDR3 is built from 14 residues. Germline V gene data show CDR1 as LNHDA and CDR2 as SQIVND (reference sequence). The CDR3 nucleotides read TGTGCCAGTAGTATAGGGGGGGAAGTCACTGAAGCTTTCTTT. This gives the protein CASSIGGEVTEAFF.

This clone has just a few counts. The V call is TRBV5-1, the J call TRBJ2-2; possible D gene TRBD2, 5 bases. Germline lookup yields CDR1 SGHRS and CDR2 YFSETQ. V lost 2 bases, J lost 6 bases, and 11 bases lay in between. There are 14 residues in the CDR3. The chain's CDR3 is CASSLFEGAGELFF. CDR3 DNA sequence: TGCGCCAGCAGCTTATTCGAGGGCGCCGGGGAGCTGTTTTTT. Using reference TRBV5-1 and TRBJ2-2 for the parts outside the CDR3, the full variable domain is KAGVTQTPRYLIKTRGQQVTLSCSPISGHRSVSWYQQTPGQGLQFLFEYFSETQRNKGNFPGRFSGRQFSNSRSEMNVSTLELGDSALYLCASSLFEGAGELFFGEGSRLTVL.

This clone has ten or more counts. The chain joins TRBV27 to TRBJ1-1, with D unclear. There are 12 residues in the CDR3. Looked up from germline, CDR1 is MNHEY and CDR2 is SMNVEV (reference sequence). V was pared by 5 bases and J by 3 bases, with 7 bases between. In DNA form, the CDR3 reads TGTGCCAGCAGTCCCGGGGACACTGAAGCTTTCTTT. It specifies CASSPGDTEAFF.

This rearrangement joins TRBV6-5 to TRBJ2-3, with TRBD2 matching over 10 bases. The germline CDR1 and CDR2 sequences are MNHEY and SVGAGI. The J segment lost 3 bases and the V segment lost 5 bases, leaving 5 bases of the junction unmatched. This CDR3 is built from 15 residues. The CDR3 DNA sequence: TGTGCCAGCAGTCAGCGGGGGGGCCCGACAGATACGCAGTATTTT. It codes for CASSQRGGPTDTQYF.

The chain links TRBV5-1 to TRBJ1-4; 8 bases match TRBD1. The CDR3 runs to 16 residues. V was clipped by 2 bases and J by 5 bases; unmatched bases: 8. From germline, CDR1 is SGHRS and CDR2 YFSETQ. The CDR3 loop is CASSFYPQGANEKLFF. CDR3 nucleotide sequence: TGCGCCAGCAGCTTTTACCCTCAGGGGGCGAATGAAAAACTGTTTTTT. The full variable domain, with the rest looked up from reference TRBV5-1 and TRBJ1-4, is KAGVTQTPRYLIKTRGQQVTLSCSPISGHRSVSWYQQTPGQGLQFLFEYFSETQRNKGNFPGRFSGRQFSNSRSEMNVSTLELGDSALYLCASSFYPQGANEKLFFGSGTQLSVL.

This clone has only one observation. The genes are TRBV28 and TRBJ2-7, with TRBD1 as a possible D gene (6 bases). CDR1 is MDHEN, CDR2 SYDVKM, per germline. The V gene lost 6 bases and the J gene lost 2 bases, with 14 bases spanning the gap. The CDR3 is 14 residues long. CDR3 sequence reads: CASRQGHRAYEQYF. The CDR3 region has the DNA TGTGCCAGCAGACAAGGACACAGGGCCTACGAGCAGTACTTC.

This sequence joins TRBV4-2 and TRBJ2-2, with TRBD1 matching over 9 bases. Trimming cost V 2 bases and J 4 bases; bases outside gene matches: 5. The CDR3 covers 16 residues. Germline assignment: CDR1 LGHNA and CDR2 YNFKEQ. CDR3 region: CASSQLGQGGTGELFF. Here the CDR3 DNA reads TGTGCCAGCAGCCAACTGGGACAGGGAGGCACCGGGGAGCTGTTTTTT.

This clone was detected ten times or more. The chain couples TRBV19 to TRBJ2-2, with 7 bases lining up with TRBD1. Germline assignment: CDR1 LNHDA and CDR2 SQIVND (reference sequence). The CDR3 covers 16 residues. V dropped 5 bases and J dropped 1; count of bases not matched to a gene: 7. CDR3 residues: CASSLRDRVNTGELFF. The CDR3, as DNA: TGTGCCAGTAGTTTACGGGACAGAGTGAACACCGGGGAGCTGTTTTTT.